This T cell receptor (beta chain) was observed in a study of vaccination effects on CD4 cells after COVID-19. The overall study: Each participant received a vaccine that was either BNT162b2 or mRNA-1273, given as two doses.

ViraFEST used viral peptide pools to expand antigen-specific CD4+ T cells before sequencing. Investigators separated out CD4+ T cells once around 11 days of culture had passed. The study found no prior SARS-CoV-2 infection in the vaccine recipients, who tested negative for nucleocapsid antibodies. The CDR3 runs 16 residues. Per the germline V gene, CDR1 is SGHRS and CDR2 is YFSETQ. The ends lost 4 bases at V and 4 bases at J; junction bases unmatched: 11. Profiling relied on immunoSEQ multiplex PCR, and the TCRdb table lists in-frame clones only, not all of them. The table lists 30,000 to 45,000 clones, more than 60% of them singletons, with under 25% in the top ten. Findings of the study overall: Cross-reactivity toward common cold coronaviruses was confined to only 1 of 255 vaccine-induced clones in healthy vaccinees. There was marked clonal contraction among infection- and vaccine-induced clones late after vaccination.

This clone appeared once. The antigen remains undetermined. V usage is TRBV5-1 and J usage is TRBJ2-3, with 8 bases aligning to TRBD2. This specimen was CD4+ T cells from PBMCs cultured with SARS-CoV-2 spike peptides, taken before COVID-19 vaccination. This TCR was sampled from a human donor who received a COVID-19 vaccine. The CDR3 nucleotides are TGCGCCAGCAGCGGCCCCGGGACTAGTTCCCCAGATACGCAGTATTTT. Translating gives CASSGPGTSSPDTQYF.